Below are 3 T cell receptor beta chains sequenced from a single sample in a study of OX40 agonist ivuxolimab in advanced cancers. Generated by immunoSEQ multiplex PCR, the TCRdb table keeps only in-frame clones and is missing some. The sample holds just under 65,000 clones, roughly 89% seen once. Sequences were derived from CD4+ or CD8+ T cells sorted from blood, sampled in a trial of the OX40 agonist ivuxolimab. These receptor sequences come from an adult with an advanced solid tumor such as melanoma, head and neck, liver or kidney cancer.

This chain joins TRBV5-1 and TRBJ1-2; tentatively, D is TRBD1 (6 bases). The CDR3 length is 15 residues. Deletions cut 2 bases from V and 3 bases from J, with 14 bases between. CDR1 is SGHRS and CDR2 is YFSETQ in the germline V gene. The CDR3 spells CASSFVTGSDYGYTF. For the CDR3, the DNA is TGCGCCAGCAGCTTTGTAACAGGGTCGGACTATGGCTACACCTTC.

This clone was picked up one time. The V and J genes are TRBV28 and TRBJ2-7, with D unclear. Germline CDR1 is MDHEN and CDR2 is SYDVKM. Trimming shortened V by 7 bases and J by 5 bases, and 18 bases separated the two germline ends. CDR3 length equals 14 residues. CDR3 residues: CASTRLPAPNEQYF. CDR3 in DNA: TGTGCCAGCACTAGACTCCCCGCTCCTAACGAGCAGTACTTC.

CDR3 sequence (DNA): TGTGCCAGCATTCTGGGACCTTCCTACGAGCAGTACTTC. It yields the protein CASILGPSYEQYF. This chain connects TRBV2 to TRBJ2-7, with D possibly being TRBD1 or TRBD2 (5 bases each). The ends were cut back, 7 bases at V and 1 base at J, with 11 bases in the middle. Per the germline V gene, CDR1 is SNHLY and CDR2 is FYNNEI. The CDR3 sequence is 13 residues long.